These 30 T cell receptor beta chains came from one sample sequenced in a study of CXCR4 blockade with PD-1 therapy in pancreatic cancer (dated by TCRdb to the late 2010s). Library construction relied on the immunoSEQ multiplex PCR assay. Imported from immuneACCESS, the table was reduced by TCRdb to in-frame sequences with V and J called. These copies leave out some clones; in studies compared against another copy, an unresolved V gene accounts for under half, and the cause of the remainder is not known. The sample table shows thousands of clones, and 35% to 50% are seen once. The biggest ten clones account for around a fifth of the sample. The sample consisted of tumor tissue. The receptors stem from a human donor with pancreatic ductal adenocarcinoma.

This clone is large in the sample. The chain joins TRBV9 to TRBJ2-3; 13 bases agree with TRBD2. Germline CDR1 and CDR2: SGDLS and YYNGEE. The J segment lost 5 bases and the V segment lost 4 bases, leaving 10 bases of the junction unmatched. The CDR3 loop spans 17 amino acids. The CDR3 reads CASSYARLAGGLDTQYF. In nucleotides, the CDR3 is TGTGCCAGCAGCTACGCCAGACTAGCGGGGGGCTTAGATACGCAGTATTTT.

The chain is built from TRBV19 and TRBJ2-3; 7 bases align to TRBD2. Trimming at V came to 7 bases and at J to 6 bases, leaving 7 bases not matched to a gene. Germline V gives CDR1 LNHDA, CDR2 SQIVND (reference sequence). The CDR3 totals 13 residues. The CDR3 DNA follows: TGTGCCAGTACAAGAGCGGGAACCGATACGCAGTATTTT. This sequence encodes CASTRAGTDTQYF.

This chain links TRBV29-1 with TRBJ1-1; TRBD1 might be the D (5 bases). In germline, CDR1 is SQVTM, CDR2 ANQGSEA. The CDR3 totals 13 residues. CDR3: CTTRRGPNTEAFF. The CDR3 coding sequence is TGCACCACACGGAGGGGCCCTAACACTGAAGCTTTCTTT. Supplemented by reference TRBV29-1 and TRBJ1-1, the full variable domain reads SAVISQKPSRDICQRGTSLTIQCQVDSQVTMMFWYRQQPGQSLTLIATANQGSEATYESGFVIDKFPISRPNLTFSTLTVSNMSPEDSSIYLCTTRRGPNTEAFFGQGTRLTVV.

In this sample, this clone turned up a few times. The chain uses TRBV1 and TRBJ1-4; TRBD1 is the table's D call and was not checked against the DNA. TRBV1 is described as a pseudogene. This CDR3 is 14 amino acids long. CDR3 region: CTSPNRGSVEKLFF. CDR3 DNA: TGCACCAGTCCTAACAGGGGGTCGGTTGAAAAACTGTTTTTT.

This clone has only one observation. V is TRBV19 and J is TRBJ2-3, with TRBD2 as a possible D gene (6 bases). The CDR3 is made up of 15 amino acids. Per the germline V gene, CDR1 is LNHDA and CDR2 is SQIVND (reference sequence). V was shortened by 7 bases and J by 8 bases, with 22 bases between the two germline ends. The CDR3 DNA reads as TGTGCCAGTAAAGTGCGGGACCAAACCGCGGGTACGCAGTATTTT. Translated: CASKVRDQTAGTQYF.

The gene calls are TRBV14 and TRBJ2-7, with D perhaps matching TRBD1 or TRBD2 (5 bases each). Trimming stripped 8 bases from V and 2 bases from J, with 10 bases between. CDR3 size: 12 residues. The germline V gene has CDR1 SGHDN and CDR2 FVKESK. CDR3 sequence reads: CASQGETYEQYF. CDR3 DNA sequence: TGTGCCAGCCAGGGAGAGACCTACGAGCAGTACTTC.

The rearrangement uses TRBV19 and TRBJ1-1; tentative D call: TRBD1 (5 bases). The CDR3 is 13 amino acids. V was pared by 0 bases and J by 6 bases, with 8 bases between. CDR1 and CDR2 (germline): LNHDA, SQIVND (reference sequence). The CDR3 DNA follows: TGTGCCAGTAGTATAGATTGGGGCTCTGAAGCTTTCTTT. Its translation is CASSIDWGSEAFF.

DNA of the CDR3: TGCGCCAGCAGCGTACCGGGACATATGAACACTGAAGCTTTCTTT. This translates into CASSVPGHMNTEAFF. The J gene is TRBJ1-1, the V gene TRBV4-1, with D perhaps TRBD1 (6 bases). The CDR3 spans 15 residues. Germline-derived CDR1 and CDR2 are MGHRA and YSYEKL. Trimming stripped 5 bases from V and 0 bases from J, with 13 bases between.

The chain combines TRBV19 with TRBJ2-7, with 9 bases lining up with TRBD2. Trimming removed 5 bases from V and 5 bases from J; junction bases left unmatched: 10. CDR1 is LNHDA and CDR2 is SQIVND in the germline V gene (reference sequence). The CDR3 loop spans 15 amino acids. CDR3 sequence: CASSRRRREGDEQYF. Here the CDR3 DNA reads TGTGCCAGTAGTCGCCGGCGGCGGGAGGGCGACGAGCAGTACTTC.

This clone was seen once. The genes are TRBV19 and TRBJ1-1; D not resolved. The V end was cut by 8 bases, the J end by 4 bases, with 17 bases between. The CDR3 is made up of 14 amino acids. The germline gives CDR1 LNHDA, CDR2 SQIVND (reference sequence). The CDR3, as DNA: TGTGCCAGTGCCCCGGGAGCCGGTGGCACTGAAGCTTTCTTT. This gives the protein CASAPGAGGTEAFF.

This clone occurred a few times. The CDR3 loop is CASSSSGGHPGELFF. The CDR3 bases are TGCGCCAGCAGTTCGAGCGGGGGACATCCCGGGGAGCTGTTTTTT. This rearrangement joins TRBV10-2 to TRBJ2-2, with 8 positions matching TRBD2. Trimming took 5 bases from V and 6 from J; bases not matched to a gene: 8. From germline, CDR1 is WSHSY and CDR2 SAAADI. The CDR3 is 15 residues long.

This clone was seen a handful of times. J is TRBJ1-1 and V is TRBV28; D may be TRBD1 (5 bases). The ends were cut back, 3 bases at V and 1 base at J, with 12 bases in the middle. Germline V CDR1 and CDR2: MDHEN, SYDVKM. The CDR3 length is 15 residues. The CDR3 sequence is CASSLGPGTNTEAFF. The CDR3 DNA follows: TGTGCCAGCAGTTTGGGTCCGGGGACGAACACTGAAGCTTTCTTT. Variable domain in full (rest from reference TRBV28 and TRBJ1-1): DVKVTQSSRYLVKRTGEKVFLECVQDMDHENMFWYRQDPGLGLRLIYFSYDVKMKEKGDIPEGYSVSREKKERFSLILESASTNQTSMYLCASSLGPGTNTEAFFGQGTRLTVV.

V usage is TRBV11-3 and J usage is TRBJ2-1, with TRBD1 matching 10 bases. V dropped 5 bases and J dropped 6; count of bases not matched to a gene: 4. CDR1 is SGHNT, CDR2 YENEEA, per germline. This CDR3 spans 14 amino acids. This CDR3 reads CASSTGTGANEQFF. CDR3 sequence (DNA): TGTGCCAGCAGCACCGGGACAGGGGCCAATGAGCAGTTCTTC.

V gene TRBV10-2 combines with J gene TRBJ1-3; D perhaps matches TRBD1 (5 bases). The CDR3 has 16 amino acids. V shed 4 bases and J shed 2 bases, with 15 bases lying between them. Germline CDR1 WSHSY, CDR2 SAAADI. This chain's CDR3 is CASSGGRRAPGNTIYF. As DNA, the CDR3 is TGCGCCAGCAGTGGGGGCCGCAGGGCCCCTGGAAACACCATATATTTT.

This clone showed up just a few times. CDR3 coding DNA: TGTGCCAGCAGACGCACTAGCGGGGGGTACCACGAGCAGTACTTC. Translating gives CASRRTSGGYHEQYF. V and J are TRBV2 and TRBJ2-7, with 12 bases identical to TRBD2. CDR3 size: 15 residues. Germline CDR1 is SNHLY and CDR2 is FYNNEI. V shed 6 bases, J shed 5 bases, and the junction held 8 bases outside the gene matches.

In its sample, this clone ranks as medium-sized. For the CDR3, the DNA is TGTGCCAGCAGCTTAGGCCGGGTTCCCTACGAGCAGTACTTC. Encoded protein: CASSLGRVPYEQYF. The chain is built from TRBV11-3 and TRBJ2-7; D gene uncertain. Per germline, CDR1 SGHNT and CDR2 YENEEA. The V gene lost 1 base and the J gene lost 2 bases, with 9 bases spanning the gap. There are 14 residues in the CDR3.

The rearrangement uses TRBV14 and TRBJ1-1; 8 nucleotides agree with TRBD1. The trim removed 6 bases at V and 4 bases at J, leaving 4 bases unmatched. This CDR3 spans 13 amino acids. Germline V gene data show CDR1 as SGHDN and CDR2 as FVKESK. CDR3 sequence (DNA): TGTGCCAGCAGAAATACAGGGGGCACTGAAGCTTTCTTT. This gives the protein CASRNTGGTEAFF. Filled out from reference TRBV14 and TRBJ1-1, the complete variable domain reads EAGVTQFPSHSVIEKGQTVTLRCDPISGHDNLYWYRRVMGKEIKFLLHFVKESKQDESGMPNNRFLAERTGGTYSTLKVQPAELEDSGVYFCASRNTGGTEAFFGQGTRLTVV.

The V and J genes are TRBV11-3 and TRBJ2-1; D might be TRBD1 (7 bases). The germline V gene encodes CDR1 SGHNT and CDR2 YENEEA. This CDR3 has 16 amino acids. V dropped 5 bases and J dropped 2 bases, with 16 bases sitting between them. The CDR3 coding sequence is TGTGCCAGCAGCACAGGGGTCGGGGGAGCCTACAATGAGCAGTTCTTC. Its translation is CASSTGVGGAYNEQFF.

The chain uses TRBV5-1 and TRBJ1-2, with 8 nucleotides matching TRBD1. This CDR3 comprises 14 residues. Per germline, CDR1 SGHRS and CDR2 YFSETQ. J lost 8 bases, V lost 5 bases, and 11 bases had no gene match. In nucleotides, the CDR3 is TGCGCCAGCAGATGGGGGCAGGGGGCGCGAGGCTACACCTTC. Translated: CASRWGQGARGYTF.

The chain carries TRBV19 and TRBJ2-1; 10 bases agree with TRBD2. The germline gives CDR1 LNHDA, CDR2 SQIVND (reference sequence). This CDR3 has 18 residues. The trim removed 2 bases at V and 15 bases at J, leaving 22 bases unmatched. CDR3 DNA sequence: TGTGCCAGTAGTATAACCTCGAGCGGGGGGGCCTCGGCCGGCGTGAGGTTCTTC. Residues: CASSITSSGGASAGVRFF.

This clone appeared a few times. The rearrangement uses TRBV5-1 and TRBJ2-3; 7 bases fit TRBD2. The V and J ends lost 0 bases and 3 bases, in that order; junction bases with no gene match: 1. The CDR3 spans 14 residues. In germline, CDR1 is SGHRS, CDR2 YFSETQ. CDR3 protein: CASSLGSGTDTQYF. The CDR3 DNA sequence: TGCGCCAGCAGCTTGGGTAGCGGGACAGATACGCAGTATTTT.

Only a few counts were recorded for this clone. The CDR3 sequence is CASTPYGKGVNTEAFF. CDR3 sequence (DNA): TGTGCCAGCACCCCCTATGGGAAAGGGGTAAACACTGAAGCTTTCTTT. J is TRBJ1-1 and V is TRBV6-8, with D perhaps TRBD1 (5 bases). The CDR3 extends over 16 amino acids. V was cut by 7 bases and J by 2 bases, with 20 bases left in between. The V gene's germline CDR1 is MNHGY and CDR2 SAAAGT.

In its sample, this clone was seen a few times. The gene calls are TRBV28 and TRBJ1-2; no clear D. Per germline, CDR1 MDHEN and CDR2 SYDVKM. The length of the CDR3 is 14 residues. Trimming left V 3 bases short and J 8 bases short, with 16 bases between. The CDR3 coding sequence is TGTGCCAGCAGTTTCCCCGGAATACTGAGGGGCTACACCTTC. Its protein is CASSFPGILRGYTF.

The chain combines TRBV19 with TRBJ2-6, with a possible D match to TRBD1 (6 bases). Trimming left V 7 bases short and J 2 bases short, with 12 bases between. The germline CDR1 and CDR2 sequences are LNHDA and SQIVND (reference sequence). The length of the CDR3 is 15 residues. The CDR3 sequence: CASTRSGAGANVLTF. Here the CDR3 DNA reads TGTGCCAGTACCCGATCAGGGGCTGGGGCCAACGTCCTGACTTTC.

This clone was counted only a few times. The chain has TRBV6-8 and TRBJ1-1; a weak D match, TRBD1 (5 bases). This CDR3 region has 14 residues. The V end was cut by 10 bases, the J end by 1 base, with 16 bases between. Germline lookup yields CDR1 MNHGY and CDR2 SAAAGT. CDR3 DNA sequence: TGTGCCACCGGGAGGGGAGTCGCGAACACTGAAGCTTTCTTT. Encoded protein: CATGRGVANTEAFF.

This clone is termed large. V and J are TRBV12-5 and TRBJ2-1, with 9 bases that match TRBD1. Per germline, CDR1 LGHNT and CDR2 FRNRAP. Unmatched junction bases numbered 8, after V lost 4 bases and J lost 1 base. This CDR3 is 17 amino acids long. CDR3 residues: CASGSWTGAESYNEQFF. Written as DNA, the CDR3 is TGTGCTAGTGGTTCGTGGACAGGGGCAGAATCCTACAATGAGCAGTTCTTC.

This chain connects TRBV28 to TRBJ2-7; 9 nucleotides agree with TRBD2. Germline V gene lookup returns CDR1 MDHEN and CDR2 SYDVKM. This CDR3 is 15 amino acids long. With V trimmed by 6 bases and J by 1 base, 7 bases remained unmatched. CDR3 bases: TGTGCCAGCAGGGCGGGAGGGACAAATTCCTACGAGCAGTACTTC. Translation: CASRAGGTNSYEQYF.

Concerning this clone: A junction end diverges from the germline sequence, so it may reflect a read error. This rearrangement joins TRBV29-1 to TRBJ2-7; TRBD2 matches 9 bases. Germline CDR1 is SQVTM and CDR2 is ANQGSEA. This CDR3 region has 15 residues. CDR3 protein: CSVTRRTSASYKQYF. In DNA, the CDR3 is TGCAGCGTCACAAGGCGGACTAGCGCCAGCTACAAGCAGTACTTC.

The genes are TRBV28 and TRBJ1-3; D not certain. CDR3 length equals 13 residues. V was pared by 7 bases and J by 1 base, with 8 bases between. Germline V gene lookup returns CDR1 MDHEN and CDR2 SYDVKM. The CDR3 is CASNSGSGNTIYF. The CDR3 coding sequence is TGTGCCAGCAACTCGGGGTCTGGAAACACCATATATTTT.

The genes are TRBV29-1 and TRBJ2-1; D is possibly TRBD2 (7 bases). The CDR3 loop spans 15 amino acids. Germline V CDR1 and CDR2: SQVTM, ANQGSEA. V lost 0 bases to trimming and J lost 7 bases, with 16 bases between them. This chain's CDR3 is CSVEDLGGPRNEQFF. CDR3 nucleotides: TGCAGCGTTGAAGATCTGGGGGGGCCTCGGAATGAGCAGTTCTTC.